These 18 T cell receptor beta chains were sequenced from one sample in a study of T-cell memory formation after mild COVID-19. One entry per CDR3 protein results from TCRdb running MiXCR on the 5' RACE reads. The top ten clones hold about 8.1% of a sample with 580,000 or so distinct CDR3 sequences, about 18% of them seen once. The material sequenced was PBMCs or a T cell subset sorted from them (not recorded which). These TCRs come from an adult woman who had mild COVID-19 (a few samples of this study predate the infection). Cell type and time point are not known.

This clonotype was counted only a few times. This sequence joins TRBV7-9 and TRBJ2-3, with D perhaps being TRBD1 or TRBD2 (5 bases each). V lost 0 bases, J lost 2 bases, and 9 bases lay in between. The V gene's germline CDR1 is SEHNR and CDR2 FQNEAQ (reference sequence). The CDR3 covers 15 residues. In DNA form, the CDR3 reads TGTGCCAGCAGCTTAGCTGGGACGGACACAGATACGCAGTATTTT. Its protein product is CASSLAGTDTDTQYF.

The table lists this clonotype with many counts. This sequence joins TRBV12-3 or TRBV12-4 and TRBJ2-7, with no clear D. CDR3 length: 12 residues. V lost 6 bases to trimming and J lost 0 bases, with 6 bases between them. The CDR3 protein is CASRGSSYEQYF. Written as DNA, the CDR3 is TGTGCCAGCAGGGGAAGCTCCTACGAGCAGTACTTC.

This chain links TRBV25-1 with TRBJ2-5, with D unresolved. The CDR3 consists of 17 residues. The V gene lost 3 bases and the J gene lost 5 bases, with 22 bases spanning the gap. Germline values: CDR1 MGHDK, CDR2 SYGVNS. CDR3 sequence: CASSDIIGVTDVETQYF. The CDR3 DNA follows: TGTGCCAGCAGTGATATTATTGGAGTGACTGACGTCGAGACCCAGTACTTC.

This clonotype came up a few times. The J gene is TRBJ2-7, the V gene TRBV12-3 or TRBV12-4, with 8 bases identical to TRBD1. Trimming removed 3 bases from V and 0 bases from J; junction bases left unmatched: 10. The length of the CDR3 is 17 residues. CDR3 amino acids: CASSFHVGQAPSYEQYF. CDR3 DNA sequence: TGTGCCAGCAGTTTCCATGTGGGACAGGCGCCCTCCTACGAGCAGTACTTC.

In DNA, the CDR3 is TGTGCCTGGAGTGTTTATCTAGGAACTGAAGCTTTCTTT. It is translated as CAWSVYLGTEAFF. V is TRBV30 and J is TRBJ1-1; D call uncertain. V lost 0 bases to trimming and J lost 5 bases, with 10 bases between them. The CDR3 consists of 13 residues. Germline V CDR1 and CDR2: GTSNPN, SVGIG (reference sequence).

This clonotype turned up a few times. V and J are TRBV4-2 and TRBJ2-7, with 7 bases aligning to TRBD1. Germline loops: CDR1 LGHNA, CDR2 YNFKEQ. V lost 1 base to trimming and J lost 4 bases; unmatched junction nucleotides: 7. CDR3 length: 15 residues. CDR3 loop: CASSQAGGSNYEQYF. CDR3 DNA sequence: TGTGCCAGCAGCCAAGCAGGGGGTTCTAATTACGAGCAGTACTTC.

The J gene is TRBJ2-2, the V gene TRBV6-5; 10 nucleotides align to TRBD1. V shed 6 bases and J 9 bases; nucleotides not matched to a gene: 10. Germline V CDR1 and CDR2: MNHEY, SVGAGI. This CDR3 comprises 15 residues. CDR3 in DNA: TGTGCCAGCAGGAAACGGGACAGGGGAACGTGGGAGCTGTTTTTT. Translated: CASRKRDRGTWELFF.

The V and J genes are TRBV3-1 and TRBJ2-2; no reliable D call. V was cut by 7 bases and J by 4 bases, with 7 bases left in between. Per germline, CDR1 LGHDT and CDR2 YNNKEL (reference sequence). This CDR3 has 12 amino acids. Written as DNA, the CDR3 is TGTGCCAGCAAAACCGGCACCGGGGAGCTGTTTTTT. Protein product: CASKTGTGELFF.

The V call is TRBV7-3, the J call TRBJ2-3; 10 bases are a match to TRBD1. The V gene end was trimmed by 4 bases and the J gene end by 5 bases; junction bases not matched to a gene: 6. The CDR3 runs to 15 residues. Looked up from germline, CDR1 is SGHTA and CDR2 is FQGTGA. The CDR3 sequence: CASSSDRGRGDTQYF. DNA of the CDR3: TGTGCCAGCAGCTCCGACAGGGGGCGAGGAGATACGCAGTATTTT.

Only a few counts were recorded for this clonotype. The rearrangement links TRBV7-9 to TRBJ1-2; TRBD1 agrees at 7 bases. Germline V gives CDR1 SEHNR, CDR2 FQNEAQ (reference sequence). CDR3 length: 15 residues. J was trimmed by 2 bases and V by 0 bases; bases with no gene match: 3. CDR3 protein: CASSLAGGGNYGYTF. The CDR3 DNA follows: TGTGCCAGCAGCTTAGCGGGAGGGGGCAACTATGGCTACACCTTC.

This clonotype occurred many times. J is TRBJ2-6 and V is TRBV6-1; D ambiguous. Trimming shortened V by 1 base and J by 0 bases, and 7 bases separated the two germline ends. Germline V gene data show CDR1 as MNHNS and CDR2 as SASEGT. This CDR3 has 16 residues. The CDR3 region has the DNA TGTGCCAGCAGTGAAGACGGAGCCTCTGGGGCCAACGTCCTGACTTTC. It is translated as CASSEDGASGANVLTF.

This clonotype came up a few times. The rearrangement links TRBV11-2 to TRBJ1-4; TRBD1 might be the D (6 bases). CDR3 length: 14 residues. Trimming removed 4 bases at V and 9 bases at J, with 15 bases between. Germline CDR1 is SGHAT and CDR2 is FQNNGV. The CDR3 reads CASSSGQSVQKLFF. CDR3 DNA sequence: TGTGCCAGCAGCTCTGGACAGTCTGTCCAAAAACTGTTTTTT.

In this sample, this clonotype turned up many times. The V call is TRBV7-2, the J call TRBJ2-7, with D possibly TRBD1 on 5 matching bases. From germline, CDR1 is SGHTA and CDR2 FQGNSA. V gave up 0 bases and J gave up 6 bases, with 6 bases separating them. This CDR3 is 12 amino acids long. CDR3 sequence (DNA): TGTGCCAGCAGCTTAGCGGGGCTCGAGCAGTACTTC. Protein: CASSLAGLEQYF. The full variable domain, with the rest looked up from reference TRBV7-2 and TRBJ2-7, is GAGVSQSPSNKVTEKGKDVELRCDPISGHTALYWYRQSLGQGLEFLIYFQGNSAPDKSGLPSDRFSAERTGGSVSTLTIQRTQQEDSAVYLCASSLAGLEQYFGPGTRLTVT.

This clonotype was seen ten or more times. The chain carries TRBV7-2 and TRBJ1-6; 9 bases match TRBD1. This CDR3 has 13 amino acids. Germline V CDR1 and CDR2: SGHTA, FQGNSA. Unmatched junction bases numbered 4, after V lost 3 bases and J lost 13 bases. CDR3 amino acids: CASSFGTGSPLHF. CDR3 nucleotide sequence: TGTGCCAGCAGCTTTGGGACAGGGAGTCCCCTCCACTTT.

Written as DNA, the CDR3 is TGCAGTGCTAGACTCGGGACAGGAGAAGCACCCCTCCACTTT. This encodes CSARLGTGEAPLHF. The chain links TRBV20-1 to TRBJ1-6, with TRBD1 identical over 8 bases. This CDR3 contains 14 residues. CDR1 and CDR2 from the germline V gene are DFQATT and SNEGSKA (reference sequence). Germline trimming cut 2 bases from V and 11 bases from J; bases unmatched to any gene: 8.

V gene TRBV20-1 combines with J gene TRBJ2-7; weak D call: TRBD2 (5 bases). Germline CDR1 and CDR2: DFQATT and SNEGSKA (reference sequence). This CDR3 is 13 amino acids long. V was pared by 4 bases and J by 0 bases, with 10 bases between. As DNA, the CDR3 is TGCAGTGCTAAAGGAGGCGACTCCTACGAGCAGTACTTC. As protein: CSAKGGDSYEQYF.

This chain connects TRBV10-3 to TRBJ2-2; D not resolved. This CDR3 region has 12 residues. Germline V gene data show CDR1 as ENHRY and CDR2 as SYGVKD. V gave up 3 bases and J gave up 6 bases, with 5 bases separating them. The CDR3 sequence: CAISEVSGELFF. The DNA for the CDR3 is TGTGCCATCAGTGAAGTTTCCGGGGAGCTGTTTTTT.

This clonotype has a handful of counts. The rearrangement links TRBV7-6 to TRBJ2-1, with TRBD2 matching 12 bases. The CDR3 contains 15 residues. Per germline, CDR1 SGHVS and CDR2 FNYEAQ. The V and J ends lost 5 bases and 9 bases, in that order; junction bases with no gene match: 8. In nucleotides, the CDR3 is TGTGCCAGCAGCCCAAGACTAGCGGGGGTCAGTGAGCAGTTCTTC. This codes for CASSPRLAGVSEQFF.